The next 20 T cell receptor beta chains were all read from a single sample in a study of blood T cell repertoires in COVID-19. Sequencing was performed with immunoSEQ multiplex PCR; in TCRdb, only in-frame clones are kept and a portion is missing. The sample holds over 300,000 clones; around 89% are singletons and the top ten take 6.4%. The source material was peripheral blood. The receptors here all came from a man aged 18 to 30 who had recovered from COVID-19.

The V and J genes are TRBV27 and TRBJ2-3; 9 bases are shared with TRBD1. The germline gives CDR1 MNHEY, CDR2 SMNVEV (reference sequence). The length of the CDR3 is 16 residues. V dropped 4 bases and J dropped 3; count of bases not matched to a gene: 8. CDR3 loop: CASSWGTGSRTDTQYF. In nucleotides, the CDR3 is TGTGCCAGCAGTTGGGGGACAGGGTCGCGGACAGATACGCAGTATTTT.

CDR3 DNA sequence: TGTGCCAGCAGTGAATGGACGGGGACACAGCCCACCTTC. Translated, it gives CASSEWTGTQPTF. The rearrangement joins TRBV2 to TRBJ1-2; TRBD1 might be the D (6 bases). The CDR3 sequence is 13 residues long. Germline V gene sequence: CDR1 SNHLY, CDR2 FYNNEI. Trimming removed 2 bases at V and 13 bases at J, with 17 bases between.

J is TRBJ2-7 and V is TRBV6-6; TRBD1 aligns across 11 bases. Per germline, CDR1 MNHNY and CDR2 SVGAGI (reference sequence). The CDR3 totals 16 residues. With V trimmed by 4 bases and J by 3 bases, 8 bases remained unmatched. This CDR3 reads CASSSLDRGPIYEQYF. The CDR3 bases are TGTGCCAGCAGTTCCTTGGACAGGGGGCCTATCTACGAGCAGTACTTC.

The J gene is TRBJ1-1, the V gene TRBV19; D is possibly TRBD1 (5 bases). There are 14 residues in the CDR3. CDR1 and CDR2 from the germline V gene are LNHDA and SQIVND (reference sequence). V was clipped by 6 bases and J by 4 bases, with 15 bases between them. The CDR3 region has the DNA TGTGCCAGTAGGCCCCAGGGTTCGGGCACTGAAGCTTTCTTT. Protein sequence: CASRPQGSGTEAFF.

As concerns this clone: The same CDR3 arises from other DNA sequences in this sample as well. The chain carries TRBV4-1 and TRBJ1-1; maybe TRBD1 (5 bases). CDR3 length equals 12 residues. V shed 5 bases and J shed 5 bases, with 9 bases lying between them. Germline CDR1 reads MGHRA; CDR2 reads YSYEKL. The CDR3 region has the DNA TGCGCCAGCAGCAGGGGTGGGACTGAAGCTTTCTTT. Its translation: CASSRGGTEAFF.

J is TRBJ2-3 and V is TRBV4-1; perhaps TRBD2 as D (6 bases). The V gene lost 6 bases and the J gene lost 2 bases, with 15 bases spanning the gap. Germline V gives CDR1 MGHRA, CDR2 YSYEKL. The CDR3 runs 15 residues. The CDR3 nucleotides are TGCGCCAGCAGTCCCGCGGGGAAGAACACAGATACGCAGTATTTT. The encoded protein is CASSPAGKNTDTQYF.

This sequence joins TRBV7-3 and TRBJ1-2; D gene uncertain. This CDR3 region has 13 residues. In germline, CDR1 is SGHTA, CDR2 FQGTGA. V was cut by 1 base and J by 7 bases, with 10 bases left in between. DNA of the CDR3: TGTGCCAGCAGCTTAAACGGGGTTGGTGGCTACACCTTC. Translation gives CASSLNGVGGYTF.

The rearrangement joins TRBV19 to TRBJ2-3; TRBD2 matches at 8 bases. The CDR3 loop spans 16 amino acids. Germline V gene data show CDR1 as LNHDA and CDR2 as SQIVND (reference sequence). The trim removed 8 bases at V and 0 bases at J, leaving 10 bases unmatched. The CDR3 DNA follows: TGTGCCAGTGAACGTACTAGCGGAGGAAGCACAGATACGCAGTATTTT. Amino acids: CASERTSGGSTDTQYF. The whole variable domain, filled in from reference TRBV19 and TRBJ2-3, reads DGGITQSPKYLFRKEGQNVTLSCEQNLNHDAMYWYRQDPGQGLRLIYYSQIVNDFQKGDIAEGYSVSREKKESFPLTVTSAQKNPTAFYLCASERTSGGSTDTQYFGPGTRLTVL.

The genes are TRBV4-3 and TRBJ1-1; possible D gene TRBD1, 6 bases. V was pared by 2 bases and J by 4 bases, with 11 bases between. CDR1 and CDR2 (germline): LGHNA, YSLEER. The CDR3 has 14 residues. The CDR3 is CASSQRTGTTEAFF. The CDR3 nucleotides are TGCGCCAGCAGCCAACGTACAGGGACCACTGAAGCTTTCTTT.

The chain joins TRBV29-1 to TRBJ1-2, with D hard to call. The CDR3 has 12 amino acids. Trimming removed 6 bases at V and 8 bases at J, with 16 bases between. Germline CDR1 is SQVTM and CDR2 is ANQGSEA. The CDR3 loop is CSVSTGIQGYTF. The CDR3 DNA reads as TGCAGCGTGTCAACGGGAATTCAGGGCTACACCTTC.

The DNA for the CDR3 is TGTGCCAGCAACCGCAGAAACCTCAGGGCTTTCTTT. It specifies CASNRRNLRAFF. The rearrangement joins TRBV2 to TRBJ1-1; D ambiguous. This CDR3 has 12 amino acids. CDR1 and CDR2 (germline): SNHLY, FYNNEI. Trimming pared 7 bases from V and 11 bases from J, leaving 17 bases between. Complete variable domain (other parts from reference TRBV2 and TRBJ1-1): EPEVTQTPSHQVTQMGQEVILRCVPISNHLYFYWYRQILGQKVEFLVSFYNNEISEKSEIFDDQFSVERPDGSNFTLKIRSTKLEDSAMYFCASNRRNLRAFFGQGTRLTVV.

This chain links TRBV18 with TRBJ1-2, with 7 bases that match TRBD1. Germline V gene sequence: CDR1 KGHSH, CDR2 LQKENI. There are 12 residues in the CDR3. V was clipped by 6 bases and J by 8 bases; unmatched bases: 6. In DNA form, the CDR3 reads TGTGCCAGCTCTCTCAACAGGGGCGGCTACACCTTC. Its protein is CASSLNRGGYTF.

The chain is built from TRBV6-2 or TRBV6-3 and TRBJ1-2; TRBD1 matches 7 bases. V trimming: 4 bases; J trimming: 10 bases; junction bases outside the gene matches: 9. CDR3 length: 13 amino acids. Per the germline V gene, CDR1 is MNHEY and CDR2 is SVGEGT. The CDR3 nucleotides are TGTGCCAGCAGTTTCCTACAAGGACAGGACTACACCTTC. Residues: CASSFLQGQDYTF.

This clone was seen a single time. The chain recombines TRBV28 with TRBJ2-7; D is ambiguous. Trimming shortened V by 5 bases and J by 2 bases, and 16 bases separated the two germline ends. CDR1 is MDHEN and CDR2 is SYDVKM in the germline V gene. The CDR3 totals 15 residues. The chain's CDR3 is CASSPQKEVTYEQYF. DNA of the CDR3: TGTGCCAGCAGTCCGCAAAAAGAGGTAACCTACGAGCAGTACTTC.

The rearrangement joins TRBV3-1 (or the pseudogene TRBV3-2) to TRBJ2-2; D is perhaps TRBD2 (5 bases). V dropped 8 bases and J dropped 3 bases, with 19 bases sitting between them. Per the germline V gene, CDR1 is LGHDT and CDR2 is YNNKEL (reference sequence). The CDR3 contains 16 residues. The CDR3 sequence: CASSPTAPGDTGELFF. The CDR3 coding sequence is TGTGCCAGCTCCCCTACCGCCCCCGGGGACACCGGGGAGCTGTTTTTT.

This sequence joins TRBV18 and TRBJ2-5; TRBD2 matches at 13 bases. Per germline, CDR1 KGHSH and CDR2 LQKENI. V lost 3 bases, J lost 1 base, and 2 bases stayed unmatched. This CDR3 has 16 residues. The CDR3 protein is CASSPGTSGVQETQYF. CDR3 DNA sequence: TGTGCCAGCTCACCTGGGACTAGCGGGGTCCAAGAGACCCAGTACTTC. The full variable domain, rest sourced from reference TRBV18 and TRBJ2-5, is NAGVMQNPRHLVRRRGQEARLRCSPMKGHSHVYWYRQLPEEGLKFMVYLQKENIIDESGMPKERFSAEFPKEGPSILRIQQVVRGDSAAYFCASSPGTSGVQETQYFGPGTRLLVL.

The gene calls are TRBV6-5 and TRBJ1-2, with D perhaps TRBD1 (5 bases). The CDR3 has 13 amino acids. The germline V and J ends were trimmed by 6 bases and 4 bases, with 12 bases remaining between them. Germline-derived CDR1 and CDR2 are MNHEY and SVGAGI. In DNA, the CDR3 is TGTGCCAGCAGCCGAGACAGATTCTATGGCTACACCTTC. Protein: CASSRDRFYGYTF.

The chain joins TRBV5-1 to TRBJ1-1; no clear D. Germline values: CDR1 SGHRS, CDR2 YFSETQ. Between the trimmed V and J ends, which lost 9 bases and 1 base, there was a span of 19 bases. The CDR3 totals 15 residues. Written as DNA, the CDR3 is TGCGCCATTCCCCCCCCCTTTACAGCGAACACTGAAGCTTTCTTT. Translated: CAIPPPFTANTEAFF. The entire variable domain, with the rest obtained from reference TRBV5-1 and TRBJ1-1, is as follows: KAGVTQTPRYLIKTRGQQVTLSCSPISGHRSVSWYQQTPGQGLQFLFEYFSETQRNKGNFPGRFSGRQFSNSRSEMNVSTLELGDSALYLCAIPPPFTANTEAFFGQGTRLTVV.

J is TRBJ1-6 and V is TRBV5-1; 7 bases agree with TRBD1. CDR1 SGHRS and CDR2 YFSETQ come from the germline V gene. The CDR3 contains 15 residues. The V segment lost 2 bases and the J segment 7 bases; nucleotides outside the gene matches: 6. Here the CDR3 reads CASSLQDRNNSPLHF. The CDR3 DNA sequence: TGCGCCAGCAGCTTACAGGACAGGAACAATTCACCCCTCCACTTT.

This clone occurred once. The chain is built from TRBV20-1 and TRBJ2-5; the D gene is possibly TRBD1 (6 bases). From germline, CDR1 is DFQATT and CDR2 SNEGSKA (reference sequence). V shed 3 bases and J shed 1 base, with 9 bases lying between them. There are 13 residues in the CDR3. As DNA, the CDR3 is TGCAGTGCTAGTCCGGACAGCCAAGAGACCCAGTACTTC. Protein product: CSASPDSQETQYF.